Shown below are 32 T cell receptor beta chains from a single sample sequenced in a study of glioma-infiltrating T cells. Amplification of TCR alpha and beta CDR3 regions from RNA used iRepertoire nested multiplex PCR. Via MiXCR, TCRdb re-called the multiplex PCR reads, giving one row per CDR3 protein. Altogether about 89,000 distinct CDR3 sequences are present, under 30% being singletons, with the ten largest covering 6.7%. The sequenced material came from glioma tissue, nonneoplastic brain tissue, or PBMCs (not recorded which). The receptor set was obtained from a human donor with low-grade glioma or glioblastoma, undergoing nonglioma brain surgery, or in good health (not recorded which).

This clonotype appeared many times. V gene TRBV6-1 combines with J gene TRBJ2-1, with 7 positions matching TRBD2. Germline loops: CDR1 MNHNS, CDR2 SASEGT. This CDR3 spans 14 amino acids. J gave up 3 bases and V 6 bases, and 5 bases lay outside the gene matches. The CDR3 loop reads CASRSSGIYNEQFF. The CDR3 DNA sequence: TGTGCCAGCAGGTCTAGCGGAATCTACAATGAGCAGTTCTTC.

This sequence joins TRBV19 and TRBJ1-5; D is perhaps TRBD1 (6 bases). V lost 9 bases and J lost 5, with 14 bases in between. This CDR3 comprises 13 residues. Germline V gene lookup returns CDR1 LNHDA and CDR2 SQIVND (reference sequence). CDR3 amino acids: CASSDRTYQPQHF. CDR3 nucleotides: TGTGCCAGCTCGGACAGAACCTATCAGCCCCAGCATTTT.

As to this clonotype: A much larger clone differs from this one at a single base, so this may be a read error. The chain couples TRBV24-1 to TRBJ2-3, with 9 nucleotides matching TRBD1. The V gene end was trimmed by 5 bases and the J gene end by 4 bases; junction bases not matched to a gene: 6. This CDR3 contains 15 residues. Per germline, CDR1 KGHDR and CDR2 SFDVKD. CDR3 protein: CATSGPGQGPDTQYF. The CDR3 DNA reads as TGTGCCACCAGTGGCCCGGGACAGGGTCCAGATACGCAGTATTTT.

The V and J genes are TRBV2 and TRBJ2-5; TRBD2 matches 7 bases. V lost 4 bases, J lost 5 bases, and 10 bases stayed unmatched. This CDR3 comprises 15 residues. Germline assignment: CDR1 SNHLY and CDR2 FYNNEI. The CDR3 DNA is TGTGCCAGCAGTGGAGAGAGACTAGCTAGGGAGACCCAGTACTTC. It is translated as CASSGERLARETQYF.

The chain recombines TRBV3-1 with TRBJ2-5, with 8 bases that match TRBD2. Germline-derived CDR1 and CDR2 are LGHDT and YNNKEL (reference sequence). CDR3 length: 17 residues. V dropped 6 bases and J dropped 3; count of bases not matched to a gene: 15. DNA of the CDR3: TGTGCCAGCAGACAGGCTACTAGGCGGGGGGCCAAAGAGACCCAGTACTTC. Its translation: CASRQATRRGAKETQYF.

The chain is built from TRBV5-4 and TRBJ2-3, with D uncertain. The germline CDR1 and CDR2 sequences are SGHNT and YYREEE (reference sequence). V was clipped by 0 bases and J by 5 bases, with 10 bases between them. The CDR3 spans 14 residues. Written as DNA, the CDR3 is TGTGCCAGCAGCTTGGGTGGGAACGGAGATACGCAGTATTTT. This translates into CASSLGGNGDTQYF. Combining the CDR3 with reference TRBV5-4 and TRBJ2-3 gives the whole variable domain ETGVTQSPTHLIKTRGQQVTLRCSSQSGHNTVSWYQQALGQGPQFIFQYYREEENGRGNFPPRFSGLQFPNYSSELNVNALELDDSALYLCASSLGGNGDTQYFGPGTRLTVL.

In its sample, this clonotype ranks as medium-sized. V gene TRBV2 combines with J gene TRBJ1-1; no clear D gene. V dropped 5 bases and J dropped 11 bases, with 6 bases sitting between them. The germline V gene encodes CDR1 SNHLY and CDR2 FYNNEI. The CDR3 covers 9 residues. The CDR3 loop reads CASSWDAFF. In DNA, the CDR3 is TGTGCCAGCAGTTGGGATGCTTTCTTT.

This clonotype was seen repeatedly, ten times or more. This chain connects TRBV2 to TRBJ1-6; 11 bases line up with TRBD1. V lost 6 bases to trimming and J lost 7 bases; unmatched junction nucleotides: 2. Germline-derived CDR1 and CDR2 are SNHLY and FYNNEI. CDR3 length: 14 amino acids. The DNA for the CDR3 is TGTGCCAGCAGCGGACAGGGGGCGAATTCACCCCTCCACTTT. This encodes CASSGQGANSPLHF. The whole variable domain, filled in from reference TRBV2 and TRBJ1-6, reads EPEVTQTPSHQVTQMGQEVILRCVPISNHLYFYWYRQILGQKVEFLVSFYNNEISEKSEIFDDQFSVERPDGSNFTLKIRSTKLEDSAMYFCASSGQGANSPLHFGNGTRLTVT.

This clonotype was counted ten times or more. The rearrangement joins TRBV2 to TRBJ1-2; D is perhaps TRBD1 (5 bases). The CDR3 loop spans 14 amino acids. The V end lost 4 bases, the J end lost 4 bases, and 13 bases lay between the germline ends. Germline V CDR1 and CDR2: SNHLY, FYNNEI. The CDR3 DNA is TGTGCCAGCAGTGGGCGGGGACCTGGCTATGGCTACACCTTC. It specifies CASSGRGPGYGYTF.

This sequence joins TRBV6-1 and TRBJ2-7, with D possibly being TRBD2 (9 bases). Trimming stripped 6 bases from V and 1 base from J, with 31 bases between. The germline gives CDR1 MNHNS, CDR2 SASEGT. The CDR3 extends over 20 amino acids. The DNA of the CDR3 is TGTGCCAGCAGCGCCGGGACAGGACTAGCGTCGTTTGAAGCATCCTACGAGCAGTACTTC. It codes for CASSAGTGLASFEASYEQYF.

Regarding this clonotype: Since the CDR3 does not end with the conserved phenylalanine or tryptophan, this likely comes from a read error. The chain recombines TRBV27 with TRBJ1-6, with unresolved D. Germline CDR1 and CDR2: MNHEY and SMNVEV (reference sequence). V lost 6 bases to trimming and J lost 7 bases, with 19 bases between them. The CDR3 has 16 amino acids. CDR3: CASRYGSRRRNSPLHL. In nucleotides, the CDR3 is TGTGCCAGCAGGTACGGGTCTCGCAGGAGGAATTCACCCCTCCACCTA.

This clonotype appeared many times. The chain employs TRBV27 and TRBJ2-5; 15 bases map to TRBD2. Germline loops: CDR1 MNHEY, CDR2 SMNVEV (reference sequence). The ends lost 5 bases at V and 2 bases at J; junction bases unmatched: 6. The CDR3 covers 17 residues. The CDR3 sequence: CASSPWTSGGVQETQYF. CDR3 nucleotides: TGTGCCAGCAGTCCGTGGACTAGCGGGGGGGTACAAGAGACCCAGTACTTC.

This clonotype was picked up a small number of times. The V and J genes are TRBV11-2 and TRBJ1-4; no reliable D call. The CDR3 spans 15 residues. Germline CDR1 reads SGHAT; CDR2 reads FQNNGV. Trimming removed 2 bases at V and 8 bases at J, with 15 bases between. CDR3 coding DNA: TGTGCCAGCAGCTTAACTGTTCCCATACGGGAAAAACTGTTTTTT. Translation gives CASSLTVPIREKLFF.

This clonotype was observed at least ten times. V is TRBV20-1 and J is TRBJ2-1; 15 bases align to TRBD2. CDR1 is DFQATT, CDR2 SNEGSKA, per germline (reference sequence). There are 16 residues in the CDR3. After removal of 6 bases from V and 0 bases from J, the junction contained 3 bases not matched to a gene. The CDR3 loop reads CSAGTSGRISYNEQFF. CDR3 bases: TGCAGTGCCGGGACTAGCGGGAGGATCTCCTACAATGAGCAGTTCTTC.

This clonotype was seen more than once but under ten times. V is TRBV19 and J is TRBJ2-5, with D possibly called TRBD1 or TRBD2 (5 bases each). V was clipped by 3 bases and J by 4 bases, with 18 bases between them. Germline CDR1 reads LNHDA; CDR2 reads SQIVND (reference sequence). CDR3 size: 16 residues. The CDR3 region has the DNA TGTGCCAGTAGTATCGTTCCGGGACCCCAGGCAGAGACCCAGTACTTC. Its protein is CASSIVPGPQAETQYF.

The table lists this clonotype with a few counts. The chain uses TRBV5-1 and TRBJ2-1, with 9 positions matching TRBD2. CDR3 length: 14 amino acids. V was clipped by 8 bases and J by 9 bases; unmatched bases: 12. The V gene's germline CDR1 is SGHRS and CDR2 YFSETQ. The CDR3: CASAYSGGAREQFF. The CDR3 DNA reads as TGCGCCAGTGCCTATAGCGGGGGAGCACGTGAGCAGTTCTTC.

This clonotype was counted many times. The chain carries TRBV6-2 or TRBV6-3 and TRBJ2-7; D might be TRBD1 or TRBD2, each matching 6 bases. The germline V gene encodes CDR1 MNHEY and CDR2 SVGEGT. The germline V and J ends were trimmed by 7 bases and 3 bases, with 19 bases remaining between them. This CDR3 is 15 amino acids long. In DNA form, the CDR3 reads TGTGCCAGCATCCCTAGGGGGACGGGAGTCTACGAGCAGTACTTC. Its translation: CASIPRGTGVYEQYF.

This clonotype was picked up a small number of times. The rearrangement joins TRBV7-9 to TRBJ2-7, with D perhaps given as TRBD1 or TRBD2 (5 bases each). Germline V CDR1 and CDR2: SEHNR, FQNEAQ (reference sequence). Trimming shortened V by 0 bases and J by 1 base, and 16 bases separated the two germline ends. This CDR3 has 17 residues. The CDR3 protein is CASSLANLREPSYEQYF. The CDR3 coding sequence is TGTGCCAGCAGCTTAGCCAATCTCAGGGAGCCATCCTACGAGCAGTACTTC.

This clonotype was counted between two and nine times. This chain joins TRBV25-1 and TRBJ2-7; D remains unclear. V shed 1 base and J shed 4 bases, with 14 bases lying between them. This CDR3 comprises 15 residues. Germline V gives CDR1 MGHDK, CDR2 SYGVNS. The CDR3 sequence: CASSELTTGRYEQYF. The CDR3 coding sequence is TGTGCCAGCAGTGAATTAACGACGGGTCGTTACGAGCAGTACTTC.

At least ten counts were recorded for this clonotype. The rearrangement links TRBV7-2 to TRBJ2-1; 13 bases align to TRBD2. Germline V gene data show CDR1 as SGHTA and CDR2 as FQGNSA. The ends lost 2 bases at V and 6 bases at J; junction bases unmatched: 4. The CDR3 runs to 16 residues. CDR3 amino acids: CASSLRGTSGINEQFF. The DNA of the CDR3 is TGTGCCAGCAGCTTAAGGGGGACTAGCGGGATCAATGAGCAGTTCTTC.

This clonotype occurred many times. The CDR3 reads CASSQDRVRQETQYF. The CDR3 DNA follows: TGTGCCAGCAGCCAAGACAGGGTTCGACAAGAGACCCAGTACTTC. This rearrangement joins TRBV14 to TRBJ2-5; D perhaps matches TRBD1 (5 bases). The CDR3 covers 15 residues. Per the germline V gene, CDR1 is SGHDN and CDR2 is FVKESK. V gave up 0 bases and J gave up 2 bases, with 10 bases separating them.

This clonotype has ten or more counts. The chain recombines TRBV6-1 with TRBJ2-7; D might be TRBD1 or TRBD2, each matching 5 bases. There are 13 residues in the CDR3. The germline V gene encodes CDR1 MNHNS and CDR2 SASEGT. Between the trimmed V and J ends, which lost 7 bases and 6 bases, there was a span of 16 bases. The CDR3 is CASTGPEVGEQYF. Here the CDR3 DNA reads TGTGCCAGCACGGGGCCGGAGGTAGGCGAGCAGTACTTC.

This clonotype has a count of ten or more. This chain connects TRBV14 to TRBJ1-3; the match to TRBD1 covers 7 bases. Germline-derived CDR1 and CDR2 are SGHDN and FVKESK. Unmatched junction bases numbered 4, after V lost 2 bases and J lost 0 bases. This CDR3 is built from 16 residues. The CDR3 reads CASSQPGQFSGNTIYF. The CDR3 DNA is TGTGCCAGCAGCCAACCGGGACAGTTCTCTGGAAACACCATATATTTT.

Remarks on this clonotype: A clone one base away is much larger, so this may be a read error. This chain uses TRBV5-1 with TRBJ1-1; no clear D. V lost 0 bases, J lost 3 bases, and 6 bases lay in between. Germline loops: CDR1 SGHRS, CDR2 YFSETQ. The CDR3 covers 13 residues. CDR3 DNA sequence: TGCGCCAGCAGCTTGGTTGCAGACACTGAAGCTTTCTTT. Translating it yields CASSLVADTEAFF. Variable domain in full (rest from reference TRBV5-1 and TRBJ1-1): KAGVTQTPRYLIKTRGQQVTLSCSPISGHRSVSWYQQTPGQGLQFLFEYFSETQRNKGNFPGRFSGRQFSNSRSEMNVSTLELGDSALYLCASSLVADTEAFFGQGTRLTVV.

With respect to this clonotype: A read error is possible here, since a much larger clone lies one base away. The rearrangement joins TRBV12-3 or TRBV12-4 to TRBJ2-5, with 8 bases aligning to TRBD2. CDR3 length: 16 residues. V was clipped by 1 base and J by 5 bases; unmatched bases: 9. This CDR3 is CASSLVGSSGSETQYF. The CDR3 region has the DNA TGTGCCAGCAGTTTAGTAGGGTCTAGCGGGTCGGAGACCCAGTACTTC.

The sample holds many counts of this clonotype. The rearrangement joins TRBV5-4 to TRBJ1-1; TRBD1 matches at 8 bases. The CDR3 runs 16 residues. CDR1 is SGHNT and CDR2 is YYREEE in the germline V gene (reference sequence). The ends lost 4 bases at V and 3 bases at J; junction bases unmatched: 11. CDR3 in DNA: TGTGCCAGCAGCCCCCAGGACAGGGACGGGGACACTGAAGCTTTCTTT. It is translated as CASSPQDRDGDTEAFF.

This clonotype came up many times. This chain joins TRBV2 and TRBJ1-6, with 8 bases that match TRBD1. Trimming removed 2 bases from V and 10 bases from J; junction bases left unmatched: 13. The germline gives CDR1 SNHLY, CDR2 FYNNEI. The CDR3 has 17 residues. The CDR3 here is CASSEFGSRPGGSPLHF. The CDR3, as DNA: TGTGCCAGCAGTGAATTCGGGTCCAGGCCAGGGGGCTCACCCCTCCACTTT.

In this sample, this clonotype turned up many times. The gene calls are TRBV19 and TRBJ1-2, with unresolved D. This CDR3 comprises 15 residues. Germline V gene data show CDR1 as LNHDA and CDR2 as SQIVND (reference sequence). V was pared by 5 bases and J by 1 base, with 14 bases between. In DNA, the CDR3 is TGTGCCAGTAGTGCCTCGCCGGGGATTAACTATGGCTACACCTTC. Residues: CASSASPGINYGYTF.

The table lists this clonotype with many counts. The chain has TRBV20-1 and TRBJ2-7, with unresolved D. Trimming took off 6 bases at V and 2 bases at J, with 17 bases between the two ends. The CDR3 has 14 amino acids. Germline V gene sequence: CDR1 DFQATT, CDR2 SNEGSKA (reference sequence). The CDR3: CSAHAGLEAYEQYF. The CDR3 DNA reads TGCAGTGCCCACGCCGGGCTAGAGGCCTACGAGCAGTACTTC.

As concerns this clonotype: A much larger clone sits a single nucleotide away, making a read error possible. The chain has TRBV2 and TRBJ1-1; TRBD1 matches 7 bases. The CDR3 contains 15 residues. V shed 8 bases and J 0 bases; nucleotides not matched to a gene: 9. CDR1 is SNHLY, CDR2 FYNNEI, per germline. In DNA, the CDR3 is TGTGCCAGCCTTGTGAAGGGGGCCGTGAACACTGAAGCTTTCTTT. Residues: CASLVKGAVNTEAFF.

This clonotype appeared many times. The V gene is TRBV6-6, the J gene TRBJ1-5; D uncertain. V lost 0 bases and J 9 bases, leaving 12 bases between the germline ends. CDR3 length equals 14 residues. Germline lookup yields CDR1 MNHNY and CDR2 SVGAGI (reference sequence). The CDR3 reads CASSYSDIVWPQHF. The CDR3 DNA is TGTGCCAGCAGTTACTCGGATATCGTATGGCCCCAGCATTTT.

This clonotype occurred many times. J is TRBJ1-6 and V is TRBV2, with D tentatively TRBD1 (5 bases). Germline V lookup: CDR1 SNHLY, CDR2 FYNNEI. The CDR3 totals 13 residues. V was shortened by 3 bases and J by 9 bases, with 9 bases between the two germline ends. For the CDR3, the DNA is TGTGCCAGCAGTGATCGTAGGGGTTCACCCCTCCACTTT. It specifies CASSDRRGSPLHF.